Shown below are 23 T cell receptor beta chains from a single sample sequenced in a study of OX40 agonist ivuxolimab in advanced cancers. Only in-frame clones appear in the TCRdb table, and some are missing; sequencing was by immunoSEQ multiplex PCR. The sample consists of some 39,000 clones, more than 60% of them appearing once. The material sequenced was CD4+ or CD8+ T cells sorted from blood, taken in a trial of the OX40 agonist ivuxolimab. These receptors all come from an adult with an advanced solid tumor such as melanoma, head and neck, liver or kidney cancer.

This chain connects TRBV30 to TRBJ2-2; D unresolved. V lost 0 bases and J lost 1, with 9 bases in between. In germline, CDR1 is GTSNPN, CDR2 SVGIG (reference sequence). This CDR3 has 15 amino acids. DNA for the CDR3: TGTGCCTGGAGTGTGGTCAGGAGGAACACCGGGGAGCTGTTTTTT. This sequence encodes CAWSVVRRNTGELFF.

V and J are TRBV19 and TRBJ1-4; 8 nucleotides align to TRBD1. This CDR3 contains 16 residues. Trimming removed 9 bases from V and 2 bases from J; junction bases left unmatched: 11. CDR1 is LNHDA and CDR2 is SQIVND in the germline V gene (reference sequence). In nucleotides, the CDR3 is TGTGCCAGCAACCGGGACAGGATGGGGACTAATGAAAAACTGTTTTTT. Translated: CASNRDRMGTNEKLFF.

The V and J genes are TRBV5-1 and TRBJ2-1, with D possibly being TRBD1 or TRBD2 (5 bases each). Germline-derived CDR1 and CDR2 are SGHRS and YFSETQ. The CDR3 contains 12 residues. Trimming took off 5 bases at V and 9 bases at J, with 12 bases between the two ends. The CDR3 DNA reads TGCGCCAGCAGAATTACCGGGACTGAGCAGTTCTTC. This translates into CASRITGTEQFF.

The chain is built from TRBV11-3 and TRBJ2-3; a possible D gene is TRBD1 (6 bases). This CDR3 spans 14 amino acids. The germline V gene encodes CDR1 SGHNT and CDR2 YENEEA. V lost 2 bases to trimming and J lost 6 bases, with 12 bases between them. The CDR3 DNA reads TGTGCCAGCAGCTTATACAGGGACATGGATACGCAGTATTTT. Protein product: CASSLYRDMDTQYF.

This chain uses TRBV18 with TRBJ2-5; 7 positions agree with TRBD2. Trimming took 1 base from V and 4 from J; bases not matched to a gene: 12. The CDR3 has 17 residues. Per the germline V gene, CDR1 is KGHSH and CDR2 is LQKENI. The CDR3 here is CASSPLYGSTGGETQYF. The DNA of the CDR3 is TGTGCCAGCTCACCACTGTATGGCTCAACGGGGGGAGAGACCCAGTACTTC.

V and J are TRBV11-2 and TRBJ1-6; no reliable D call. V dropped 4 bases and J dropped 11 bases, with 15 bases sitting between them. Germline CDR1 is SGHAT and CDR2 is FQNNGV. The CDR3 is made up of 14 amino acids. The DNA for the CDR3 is TGTGCCAGCAGCTCTGACAAGGGAAAGACACCCCTCCACTTT. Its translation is CASSSDKGKTPLHF.

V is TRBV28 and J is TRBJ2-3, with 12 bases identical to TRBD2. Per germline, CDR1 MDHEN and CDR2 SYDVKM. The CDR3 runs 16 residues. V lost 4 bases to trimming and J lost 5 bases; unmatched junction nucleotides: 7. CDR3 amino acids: CASSSGTSGRGDTQYF. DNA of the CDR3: TGTGCCAGCAGTTCCGGGACTAGCGGGCGAGGAGATACGCAGTATTTT.

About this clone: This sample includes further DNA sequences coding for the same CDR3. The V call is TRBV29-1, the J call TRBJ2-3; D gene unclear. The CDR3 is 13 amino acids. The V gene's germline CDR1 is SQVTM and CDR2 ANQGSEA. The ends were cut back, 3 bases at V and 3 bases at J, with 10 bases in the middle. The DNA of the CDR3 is TGCAGCGTTGAGGGAAGGGAAACAGATACGCAGTATTTT. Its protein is CSVEGRETDTQYF.

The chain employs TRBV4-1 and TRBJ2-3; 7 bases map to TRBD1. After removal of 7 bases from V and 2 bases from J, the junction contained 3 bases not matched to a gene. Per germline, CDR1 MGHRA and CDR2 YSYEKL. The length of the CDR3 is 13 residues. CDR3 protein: CASTGTVTDTQYF. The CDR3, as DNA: TGCGCCAGCACCGGGACAGTCACAGATACGCAGTATTTT.

In DNA form, the CDR3 reads TGTGCCCGGGGGGACTCTGGAAACACCATATATTTT. The encoded protein is CARGDSGNTIYF. The rearrangement uses TRBV30 and TRBJ1-3; D is perhaps TRBD1 (5 bases). The length of the CDR3 is 12 residues. The germline CDR1 and CDR2 sequences are GTSNPN and SVGIG (reference sequence). V lost 8 bases, J lost 0 bases, and 8 bases lay in between.

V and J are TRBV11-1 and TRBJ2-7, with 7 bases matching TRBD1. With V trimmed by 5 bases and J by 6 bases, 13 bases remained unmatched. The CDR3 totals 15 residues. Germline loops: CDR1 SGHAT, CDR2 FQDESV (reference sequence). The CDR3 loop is CASSGRDRAPCEQYF. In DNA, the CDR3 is TGTGCCAGCAGCGGCCGGGACAGAGCTCCCTGCGAGCAGTACTTC.

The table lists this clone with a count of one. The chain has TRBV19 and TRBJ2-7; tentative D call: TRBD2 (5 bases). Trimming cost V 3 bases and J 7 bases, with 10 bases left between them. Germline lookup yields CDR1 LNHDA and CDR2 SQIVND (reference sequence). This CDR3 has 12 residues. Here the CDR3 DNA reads TGTGCCAGTAGTATTCCCCCGGGAGAGCAGTACTTC. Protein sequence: CASSIPPGEQYF.

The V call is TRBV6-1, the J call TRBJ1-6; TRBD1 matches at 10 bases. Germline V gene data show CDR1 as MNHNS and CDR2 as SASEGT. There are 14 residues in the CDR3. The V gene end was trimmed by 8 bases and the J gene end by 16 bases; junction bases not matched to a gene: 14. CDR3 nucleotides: TGTGCCAGCCAAGACCGGGACAGGGGTCCCGTACTCCACTTT. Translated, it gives CASQDRDRGPVLHF.

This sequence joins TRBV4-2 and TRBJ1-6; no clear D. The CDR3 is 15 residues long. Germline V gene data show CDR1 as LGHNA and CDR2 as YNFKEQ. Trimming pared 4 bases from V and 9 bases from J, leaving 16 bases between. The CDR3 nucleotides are TGTGCCAGCAGCCGAGAGCCCTCCGACGTTTCACCCCTCCACTTT. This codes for CASSREPSDVSPLHF.

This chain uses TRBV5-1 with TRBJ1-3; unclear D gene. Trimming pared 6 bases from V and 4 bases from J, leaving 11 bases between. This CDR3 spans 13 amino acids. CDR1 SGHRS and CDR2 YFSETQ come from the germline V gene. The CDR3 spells CASTLGFGNTIYF. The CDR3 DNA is TGCGCCAGCACCCTGGGGTTCGGAAACACCATATATTTT.

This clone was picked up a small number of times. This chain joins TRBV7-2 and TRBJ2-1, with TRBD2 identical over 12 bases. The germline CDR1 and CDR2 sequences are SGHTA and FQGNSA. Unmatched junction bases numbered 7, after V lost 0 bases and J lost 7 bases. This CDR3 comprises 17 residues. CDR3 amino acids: CASSLASSGGGRNEQFF. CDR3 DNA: TGTGCCAGCAGCTTAGCGTCTAGCGGGGGGGGCCGTAATGAGCAGTTCTTC.

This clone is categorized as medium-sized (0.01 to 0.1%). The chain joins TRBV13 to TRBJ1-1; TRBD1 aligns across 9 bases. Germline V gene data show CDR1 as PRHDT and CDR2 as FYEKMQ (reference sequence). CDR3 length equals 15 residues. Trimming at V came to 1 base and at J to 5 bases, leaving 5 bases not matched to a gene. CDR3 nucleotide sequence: TGTGCCAGCAGCTTAGCTGGACAGGGGAGTACTGAAGCTTTCTTT. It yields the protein CASSLAGQGSTEAFF.

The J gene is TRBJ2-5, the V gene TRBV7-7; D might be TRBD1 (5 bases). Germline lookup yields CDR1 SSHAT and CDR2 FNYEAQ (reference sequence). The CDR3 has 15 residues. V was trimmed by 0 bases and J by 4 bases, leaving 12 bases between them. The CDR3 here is CASSLAHSGAETQYF. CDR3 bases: TGTGCCAGCAGCTTAGCGCACTCTGGGGCAGAGACCCAGTACTTC.

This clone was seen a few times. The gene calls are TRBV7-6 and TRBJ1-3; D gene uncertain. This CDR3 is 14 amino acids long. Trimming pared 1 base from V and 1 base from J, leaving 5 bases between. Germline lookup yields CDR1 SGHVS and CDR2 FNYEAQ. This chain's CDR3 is CASSLGGSGNTIYF. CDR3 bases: TGTGCCAGCAGCTTAGGGGGTTCTGGAAACACCATATATTTT.

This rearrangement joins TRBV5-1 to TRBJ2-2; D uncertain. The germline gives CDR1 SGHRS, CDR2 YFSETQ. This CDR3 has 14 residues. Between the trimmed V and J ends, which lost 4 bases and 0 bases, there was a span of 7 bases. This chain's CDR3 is CASSPLPNTGELFF. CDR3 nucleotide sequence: TGCGCCAGCAGCCCACTGCCGAACACCGGGGAGCTGTTTTTT. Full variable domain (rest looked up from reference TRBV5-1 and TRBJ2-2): KAGVTQTPRYLIKTRGQQVTLSCSPISGHRSVSWYQQTPGQGLQFLFEYFSETQRNKGNFPGRFSGRQFSNSRSEMNVSTLELGDSALYLCASSPLPNTGELFFGEGSRLTVL.

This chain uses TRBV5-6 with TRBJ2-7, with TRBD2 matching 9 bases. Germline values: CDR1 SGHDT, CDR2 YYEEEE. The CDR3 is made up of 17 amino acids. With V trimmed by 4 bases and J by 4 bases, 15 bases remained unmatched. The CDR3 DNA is TGTGCCAGCAGCGGGGAAGAGCGAGCGGGGGGAAGGTACGAGCAGTACTTC. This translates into CASSGEERAGGRYEQYF. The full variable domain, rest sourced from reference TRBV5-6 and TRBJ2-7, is DAGVTQSPTHLIKTRGQQVTLRCSPKSGHDTVSWYQQALGQGPQFIFQYYEEEERQRGNFPDRFSGHQFPNYSSELNVNALLLGDSALYLCASSGEERAGGRYEQYFGPGTRLTVT.

CDR3 DNA: TGTGCCAGCAGTACGCAGGGTAGTGACACTGAAGCTTTCTTT. It yields the protein CASSTQGSDTEAFF. The chain recombines TRBV7-3 with TRBJ1-1; a possible D gene is TRBD1 (5 bases). The CDR3 has 14 amino acids. Trimming shortened V by 6 bases and J by 3 bases, and 14 bases separated the two germline ends. Germline CDR1 SGHTA, CDR2 FQGTGA.

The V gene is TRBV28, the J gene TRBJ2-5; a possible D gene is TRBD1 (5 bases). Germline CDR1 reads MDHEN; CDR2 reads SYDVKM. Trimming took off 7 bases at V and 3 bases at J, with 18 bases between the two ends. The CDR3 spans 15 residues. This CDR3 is CASTPIGLGEETQYF. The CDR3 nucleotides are TGTGCCAGCACCCCAATAGGGCTAGGGGAAGAGACCCAGTACTTC. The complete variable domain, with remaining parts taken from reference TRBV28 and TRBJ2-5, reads DVKVTQSSRYLVKRTGEKVFLECVQDMDHENMFWYRQDPGLGLRLIYFSYDVKMKEKGDIPEGYSVSREKKERFSLILESASTNQTSMYLCASTPIGLGEETQYFGPGTRLLVL.